Below, 15 T cell receptor beta chains from the same sample are listed, as sequenced in a study of low-dose radiotherapy and immunotherapy resistance in tumors. First-strand cDNA used TRAV- and TRBV-specific primers, covering alpha and beta chains. Amplification of TCRs used a constant-region primer and V-primer adapter for 20 PCR cycles. Using its own MiXCR run on the reads, TCRdb lists one record per CDR3 protein. The table shows more than 70,000 distinct CDR3 sequences, with 20% occurring only once. Documented time point: after trial treatment. Treatment reported: LDRT plus nivolumab, ipilimumab, low-dose cyclophosphamide and aspirin (RACIN trial). The sequencing here drew on PBMCs, taken after low-dose radiotherapy plus immunotherapy. All receptors derive from a female donor with ovarian cancer.

Remarks on this clonotype: A far larger clone is one nucleotide away, so this likely arose from a read error. This chain uses TRBV5-3 with TRBJ2-3, with TRBD2 matching 13 bases. TRBV5-3 is an ORF for which the function is uncertain. The CDR3 covers 15 residues. CDR3 in amino acids: CVSTQLAGGADTQYF. As DNA, the CDR3 is TGTGTCAGCACGCAACTAGCGGGAGGGGCAGATACGCAGTATTTT.

V usage is TRBV28 and J usage is TRBJ2-5; D gene uncertain. Trimming cost V 3 bases and J 1 base, with 27 bases left between them. From germline, CDR1 is MDHEN and CDR2 SYDVKM. The CDR3 loop spans 20 amino acids. Here the CDR3 DNA reads TGTGCCAGCAGTTTCCCCGTTTCCCTGACCGTGCCTGCGATCCAAGAGACCCAGTACTTC. Amino acid sequence: CASSFPVSLTVPAIQETQYF.

With regard to this clonotype: A far larger clone is off by one base, so a read error is likely. In nucleotides, the CDR3 is TGCGCCAGCAGCCATCTAGGCAACCGTTCACCCCTCCACTTT. Translation: CASSHLGNRSPLHF. The V call is TRBV4-3, the J call TRBJ1-6; D unresolved. Germline V gives CDR1 LGHNA, CDR2 YSLEER. CDR3 length equals 14 residues. The ends were cut back, 3 bases at V and 9 bases at J, with 12 bases in the middle.

This clonotype was seen repeatedly, ten times or more. The gene calls are TRBV6-1 and TRBJ1-1; D unclear. The CDR3 runs 13 residues. Trimming cost V 6 bases and J 1 base, with 9 bases left between them. Germline V gives CDR1 MNHNS, CDR2 SASEGT. The CDR3 nucleotides are TGTGCCAGCAGACCCGACCCGAACACTGAAGCTTTCTTT. Translated, it gives CASRPDPNTEAFF.

CDR3 amino acids: CASTQNRGLNTYEQYF. Here the CDR3 DNA reads TGTGCCAGCACCCAAAACAGGGGGCTCAATACCTACGAGCAGTACTTC. V gene TRBV28 combines with J gene TRBJ2-7; 9 nucleotides match TRBD1. This CDR3 has 16 amino acids. Germline lookup yields CDR1 MDHEN and CDR2 SYDVKM. V gave up 7 bases and J gave up 2 bases; unmatched junction bases: 12.

This clonotype was counted at least ten times. V is TRBV19 and J is TRBJ1-5; a possible D gene is TRBD1 (6 bases). V lost 4 bases and J lost 0, with 10 bases in between. The CDR3 is 15 residues long. Germline V gene sequence: CDR1 LNHDA, CDR2 SQIVND (reference sequence). CDR3 region: CASSKGTNSNQPQHF. DNA of the CDR3: TGTGCCAGTAGTAAGGGGACAAATAGCAATCAGCCCCAGCATTTT. Full variable domain (rest looked up from reference TRBV19 and TRBJ1-5): DGGITQSPKYLFRKEGQNVTLSCEQNLNHDAMYWYRQDPGQGLRLIYYSQIVNDFQKGDIAEGYSVSREKKESFPLTVTSAQKNPTAFYLCASSKGTNSNQPQHFGDGTRLSIL.

This clonotype was recorded at least ten times. The chain recombines TRBV20-1 with TRBJ2-5; 8 positions match TRBD1. V lost 6 bases and J lost 2; bases outside the gene matches: 11. The CDR3 runs to 15 residues. Per the germline V gene, CDR1 is DFQATT and CDR2 is SNEGSKA (reference sequence). CDR3 sequence (DNA): TGCAGTGCCATCCCTTTCCGGGACAGGCAAGAGACCCAGTACTTC. Encoded protein: CSAIPFRDRQETQYF.

Ten or more counts support this clonotype. The rearrangement links TRBV25-1 to TRBJ1-2; TRBD1 matches at 7 bases. Per the germline V gene, CDR1 is MGHDK and CDR2 is SYGVNS. The V and J ends lost 1 base and 4 bases, in that order; junction bases with no gene match: 3. This CDR3 has 14 residues. CDR3 in DNA: TGTGCCAGCAGTGAATCGGGACAGCTCTATGGCTACACCTTC. Encoded protein: CASSESGQLYGYTF.

This chain uses TRBV20-1 with TRBJ2-1; 7 bases match TRBD1. The ends lost 3 bases at V and 3 bases at J; junction bases unmatched: 8. The CDR3 is made up of 15 amino acids. Germline V CDR1 and CDR2: DFQATT, SNEGSKA (reference sequence). The CDR3 region has the DNA TGCAGTGCTAGGCAACCGGGACAGTACTACAATGAGCAGTTCTTC. It yields the protein CSARQPGQYYNEQFF.

This clonotype has ten or more counts. The chain couples TRBV10-3 to TRBJ1-1; D uncertain. CDR3 length: 14 amino acids. Between the trimmed V and J ends, which lost 10 bases and 1 base, there was a span of 16 bases. Per the germline V gene, CDR1 is ENHRY and CDR2 is SYGVKD. In DNA, the CDR3 is TGTGCCAGCAAAACTCATGGGTCGAACACTGAAGCTTTCTTT. Encoded protein: CASKTHGSNTEAFF.

The chain links TRBV4-2 to TRBJ2-3, with 9 nucleotides matching TRBD2. The CDR3 sequence is 15 residues long. The V gene end was trimmed by 3 bases and the J gene end by 2 bases; junction bases not matched to a gene: 3. Germline V gene sequence: CDR1 LGHNA, CDR2 YNFKEQ. CDR3 DNA sequence: TGTGCCAGCAGCCAGACTAGCGGTACCACAGATACGCAGTATTTT. Translating gives CASSQTSGTTDTQYF.

V and J are TRBV29-1 and TRBJ2-1, with 8 bases identical to TRBD1. Germline V CDR1 and CDR2: SQVTM, ANQGSEA. CDR3 length: 14 amino acids. J lost 2 bases, V lost 1 base, and 1 base had no gene match. CDR3 nucleotide sequence: TGCAGCGTTGAAGGGACAGGGACCTACAATGAGCAGTTCTTC. Residues: CSVEGTGTYNEQFF.

This clonotype has ten or more counts. The chain combines TRBV25-1 with TRBJ1-2, with no clear D. Deletions cut 3 bases from V and 6 bases from J, with 5 bases between. Per germline, CDR1 MGHDK and CDR2 SYGVNS. The CDR3 has 11 residues. CDR3 nucleotides: TGTGCCAGCAGTGACTTTGATGGCTACACCTTC. Translated, it gives CASSDFDGYTF.

V gene TRBV9 combines with J gene TRBJ2-1, with D uncertain. CDR1 and CDR2 from the germline V gene are SGDLS and YYNGEE. This CDR3 is 16 amino acids long. Trimming left V 4 bases short and J 3 bases short, with 17 bases between. CDR3 DNA sequence: TGTGCCAGCAGCTTAGGACGACGAACGAACTACAATGAGCAGTTCTTC. Amino acid sequence: CASSLGRRTNYNEQFF.

This clonotype was seen repeatedly, ten times or more. The rearrangement uses TRBV2 and TRBJ2-5; D gene unclear. Deletions cut 8 bases from V and 0 bases from J, with 10 bases between. This CDR3 has 13 amino acids. CDR1 is SNHLY and CDR2 is FYNNEI in the germline V gene. CDR3 nucleotides: TGTGCCAGCTTCGGGCTGTACCAAGAGACCCAGTACTTC. It specifies CASFGLYQETQYF.